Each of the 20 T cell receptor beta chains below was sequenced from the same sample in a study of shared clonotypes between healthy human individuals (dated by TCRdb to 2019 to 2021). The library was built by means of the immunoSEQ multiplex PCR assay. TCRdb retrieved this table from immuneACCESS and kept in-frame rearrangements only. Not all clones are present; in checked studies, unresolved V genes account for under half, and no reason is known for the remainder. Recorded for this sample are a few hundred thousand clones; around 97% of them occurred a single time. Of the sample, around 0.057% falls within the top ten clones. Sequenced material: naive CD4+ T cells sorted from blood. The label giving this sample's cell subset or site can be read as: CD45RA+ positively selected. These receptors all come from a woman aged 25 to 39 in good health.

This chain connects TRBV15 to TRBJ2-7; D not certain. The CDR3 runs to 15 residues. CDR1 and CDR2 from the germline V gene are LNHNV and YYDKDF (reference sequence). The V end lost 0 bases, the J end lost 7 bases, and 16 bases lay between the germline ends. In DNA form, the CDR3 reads TGTGCCACCAGCAGAGATCTCGACGGGTTTATGGAGCAGTACTTC. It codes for CATSRDLDGFMEQYF. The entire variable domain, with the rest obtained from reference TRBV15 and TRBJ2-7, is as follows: DAMVIQNPRYQVTQFGKPVTLSCSQTLNHNVMYWYQQKSSQAPKLLFHYYDKDFNNEADTPDNFQSRRPNTSFCFLDIRSPGLGDTAMYLCATSRDLDGFMEQYFGPGTRLTVT.

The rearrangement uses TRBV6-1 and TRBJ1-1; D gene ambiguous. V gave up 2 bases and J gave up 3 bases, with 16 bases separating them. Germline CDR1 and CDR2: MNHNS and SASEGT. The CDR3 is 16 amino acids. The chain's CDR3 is CASSENKGWADTEAFF. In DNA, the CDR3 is TGTGCCAGCAGTGAAAACAAGGGCTGGGCGGACACTGAAGCTTTCTTT.

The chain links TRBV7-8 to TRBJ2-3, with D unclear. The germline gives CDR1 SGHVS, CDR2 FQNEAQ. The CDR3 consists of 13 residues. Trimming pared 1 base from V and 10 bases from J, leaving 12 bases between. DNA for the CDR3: TGTGCCAGCAGCTTAGGGGTCAGAAGCCCGCAGTATTTT. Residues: CASSLGVRSPQYF.

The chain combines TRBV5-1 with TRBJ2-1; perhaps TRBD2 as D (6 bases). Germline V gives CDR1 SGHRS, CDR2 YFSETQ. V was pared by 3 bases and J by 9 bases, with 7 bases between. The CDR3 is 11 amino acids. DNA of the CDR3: TGCGCCAGCAGCTCAGCGGGTGAGCAGTTCTTC. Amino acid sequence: CASSSAGEQFF.

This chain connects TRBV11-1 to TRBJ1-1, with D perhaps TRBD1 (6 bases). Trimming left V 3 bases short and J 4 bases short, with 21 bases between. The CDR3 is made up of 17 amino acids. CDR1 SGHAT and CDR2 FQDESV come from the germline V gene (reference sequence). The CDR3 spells CASSFPRIRGSSTEAFF. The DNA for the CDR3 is TGTGCCAGCAGCTTCCCCCGAATCAGGGGATCATCCACTGAAGCTTTCTTT.

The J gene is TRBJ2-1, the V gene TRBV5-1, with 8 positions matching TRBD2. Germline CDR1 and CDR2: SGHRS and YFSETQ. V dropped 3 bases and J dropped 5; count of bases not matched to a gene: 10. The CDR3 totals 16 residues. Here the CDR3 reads CASSSGGWYPDNEQFF. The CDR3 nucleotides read TGCGCCAGCAGCTCGGGGGGGTGGTACCCGGACAATGAGCAGTTCTTC.

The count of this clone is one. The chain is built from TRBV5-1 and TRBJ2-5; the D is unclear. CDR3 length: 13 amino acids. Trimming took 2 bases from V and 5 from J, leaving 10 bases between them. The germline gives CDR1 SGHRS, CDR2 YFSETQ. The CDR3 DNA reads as TGCGCCAGCAGCTTCTCGGAGAAGGAGACCCAGTACTTC. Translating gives CASSFSEKETQYF.

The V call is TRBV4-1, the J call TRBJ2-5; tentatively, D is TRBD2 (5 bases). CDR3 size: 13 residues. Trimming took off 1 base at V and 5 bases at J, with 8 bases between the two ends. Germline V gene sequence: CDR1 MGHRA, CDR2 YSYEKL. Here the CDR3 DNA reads TGCGCCAGCAGCCAAGGGCGGGTGGAGACCCAGTACTTC. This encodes CASSQGRVETQYF.

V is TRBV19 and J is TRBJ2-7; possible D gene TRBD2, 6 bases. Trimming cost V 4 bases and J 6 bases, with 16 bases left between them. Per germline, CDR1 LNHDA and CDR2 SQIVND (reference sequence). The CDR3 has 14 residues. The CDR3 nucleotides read TGTGCCAGTAGTACCTTCGCGGGAAGAGGCGAGCAGTACTTC. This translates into CASSTFAGRGEQYF.

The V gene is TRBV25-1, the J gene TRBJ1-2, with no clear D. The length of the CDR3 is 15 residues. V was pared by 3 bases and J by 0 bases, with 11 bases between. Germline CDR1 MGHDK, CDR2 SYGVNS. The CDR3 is CASSDREASNYGYTF. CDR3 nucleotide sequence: TGTGCCAGCAGTGACCGGGAGGCGTCTAACTATGGCTACACCTTC.

CDR3 bases: TGTGCCAGCTCACCAATCGTCCCTGAGCAGTTCTTC. This codes for CASSPIVPEQFF. The chain couples TRBV18 to TRBJ2-1; the D is unclear. The germline V gene has CDR1 KGHSH and CDR2 LQKENI. V lost 2 bases and J 9 bases, leaving 8 bases between the germline ends. The CDR3 extends over 12 amino acids.

CDR3 region: CSVLGGFETQYF. CDR3 in DNA: TGCAGCGTTTTGGGGGGGTTCGAGACCCAGTACTTC. V usage is TRBV29-1 and J usage is TRBJ2-5, with 7 bases aligning to TRBD2. Germline-derived CDR1 and CDR2 are SQVTM and ANQGSEA. The CDR3 spans 12 residues. V gave up 5 bases and J gave up 5 bases; unmatched junction bases: 5.

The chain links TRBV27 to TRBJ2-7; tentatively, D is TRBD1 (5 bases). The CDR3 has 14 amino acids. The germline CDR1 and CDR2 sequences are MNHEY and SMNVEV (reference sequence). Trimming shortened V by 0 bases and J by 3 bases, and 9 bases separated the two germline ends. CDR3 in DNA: TGTGCCAGCAGTTTATCCTTCAGGGACTACGAGCAGTACTTC. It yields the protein CASSLSFRDYEQYF.

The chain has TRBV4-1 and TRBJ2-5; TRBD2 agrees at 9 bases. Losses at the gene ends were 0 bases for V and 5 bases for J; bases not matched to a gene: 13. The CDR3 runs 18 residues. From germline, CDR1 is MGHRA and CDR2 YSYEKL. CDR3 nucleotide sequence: TGCGCCAGCAGCCAAGACGGGCTAGCGGGACTCGAAGGGGAGACCCAGTACTTC. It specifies CASSQDGLAGLEGETQYF.

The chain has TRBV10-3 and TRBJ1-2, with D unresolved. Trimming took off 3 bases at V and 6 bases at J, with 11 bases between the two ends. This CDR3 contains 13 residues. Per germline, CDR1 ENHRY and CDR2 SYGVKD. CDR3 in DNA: TGTGCCATCAGTGATCGTACGGAGGATGGCTACACCTTC. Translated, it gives CAISDRTEDGYTF.

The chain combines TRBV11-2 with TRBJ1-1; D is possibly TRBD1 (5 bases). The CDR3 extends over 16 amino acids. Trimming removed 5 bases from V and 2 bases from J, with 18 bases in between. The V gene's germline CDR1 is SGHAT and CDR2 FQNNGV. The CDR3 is CASSARGLTINTEAFF. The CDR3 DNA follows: TGTGCCAGCAGCGCAAGGGGACTGACGATTAACACTGAAGCTTTCTTT. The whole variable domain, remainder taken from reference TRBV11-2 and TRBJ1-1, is EAGVAQSPRYKIIEKRQSVAFWCNPISGHATLYWYQQILGQGPKLLIQFQNNGVVDDSQLPKDRFSAERLKGVDSTLKIQPAKLEDSAVYLCASSARGLTINTEAFFGQGTRLTVV.

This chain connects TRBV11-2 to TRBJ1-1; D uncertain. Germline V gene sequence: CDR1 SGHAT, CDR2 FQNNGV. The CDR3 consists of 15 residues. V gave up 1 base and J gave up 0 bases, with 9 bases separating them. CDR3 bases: TGTGCCAGCAGCTTAGCCGGACCTCTGAACACTGAAGCTTTCTTT. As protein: CASSLAGPLNTEAFF.

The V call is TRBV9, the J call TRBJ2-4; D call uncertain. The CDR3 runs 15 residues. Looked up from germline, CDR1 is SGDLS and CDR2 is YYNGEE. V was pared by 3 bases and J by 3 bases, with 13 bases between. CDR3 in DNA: TGTGCCAGCAGCGAGACCCCGGACGGCAAAAACATTCAGTACTTC. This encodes CASSETPDGKNIQYF.

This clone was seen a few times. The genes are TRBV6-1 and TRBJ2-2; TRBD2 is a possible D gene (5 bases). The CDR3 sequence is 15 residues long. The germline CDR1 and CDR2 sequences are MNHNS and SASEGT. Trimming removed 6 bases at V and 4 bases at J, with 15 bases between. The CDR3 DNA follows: TGTGCCAGCAGATTATTTCTAGCCGGCACCGGGGAGCTGTTTTTT. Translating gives CASRLFLAGTGELFF.

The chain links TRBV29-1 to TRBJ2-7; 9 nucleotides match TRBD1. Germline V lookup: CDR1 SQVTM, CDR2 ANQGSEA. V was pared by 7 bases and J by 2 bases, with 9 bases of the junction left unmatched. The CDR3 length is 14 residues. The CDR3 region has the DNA TGCAGCGCCTCGAGAGGGACAGGGACCTACGAGCAGTACTTC. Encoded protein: CSASRGTGTYEQYF.